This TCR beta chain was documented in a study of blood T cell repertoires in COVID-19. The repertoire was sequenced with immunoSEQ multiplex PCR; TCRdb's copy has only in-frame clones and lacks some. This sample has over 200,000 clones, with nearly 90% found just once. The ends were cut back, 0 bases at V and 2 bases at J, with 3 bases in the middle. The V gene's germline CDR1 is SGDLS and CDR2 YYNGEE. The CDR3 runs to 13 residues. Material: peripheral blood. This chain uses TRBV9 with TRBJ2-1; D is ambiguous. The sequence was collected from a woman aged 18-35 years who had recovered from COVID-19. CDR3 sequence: CASSVDTYNEQFF. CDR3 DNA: TGTGCCAGCAGCGTAGATACCTACAATGAGCAGTTCTTC.